What follows are 32 T cell receptor beta chains derived from one specimen sequenced in a study of shared clonotypes between healthy human individuals. Assay: immunoSEQ multiplex PCR; the TCRdb copy retains only in-frame clones and omits some. The repertoire has roughly 2,500,000 clones, 93% of them found once; the top ten carry roughly 0.39%. Sequences were obtained from naive CD4+ T cells from PBMCs. Documented subset: CD45RA+ positively selected. These receptors were taken from a man younger than 35 in good health. Some clones in this sample may be carry-over from other donors' samples.

V usage is TRBV9 and J usage is TRBJ2-1; perhaps TRBD2 as D (6 bases). The V end was cut by 5 bases, the J end by 5 bases, with 11 bases between. This CDR3 has 13 amino acids. Germline V lookup: CDR1 SGDLS, CDR2 YYNGEE. The CDR3 protein is CASSRDFNNEQFF. The CDR3, as DNA: TGTGCCAGCAGTCGGGACTTCAACAATGAGCAGTTCTTC.

A remark on this clone: The identical CDR3 is also encoded by other nucleotide sequences in the sample. The genes are TRBV5-1 and TRBJ2-5, with 13 bases aligning to TRBD2. V was pared by 4 bases and J by 3 bases, with 6 bases of the junction left unmatched. CDR3 length: 16 residues. Germline assignment: CDR1 SGHRS and CDR2 YFSETQ. The CDR3 bases are TGCGCCAGCAGCCCCCCTGGACTAGCGGGAGAAGAGACCCAGTACTTC. Translated, it gives CASSPPGLAGEETQYF.

The gene calls are TRBV5-1 and TRBJ1-1; the D gene is possibly TRBD1 (6 bases). Germline CDR1 and CDR2: SGHRS and YFSETQ. Trimming pared 1 base from V and 3 bases from J, leaving 16 bases between. The CDR3 runs to 16 residues. This chain's CDR3 is CASSLKRGGGDTEAFF. CDR3 nucleotides: TGCGCCAGCAGCTTGAAACGAGGGGGAGGGGACACTGAAGCTTTCTTT.

The J gene is TRBJ1-4, the V gene TRBV27; 8 positions agree with TRBD1. Losses at the gene ends were 5 bases for V and 7 bases for J; bases not matched to a gene: 9. The CDR3 loop spans 15 amino acids. The germline V gene encodes CDR1 MNHEY and CDR2 SMNVEV (reference sequence). The CDR3 reads CASSQGQGFVEKLFF. The CDR3 DNA sequence: TGTGCCAGCAGTCAAGGACAGGGTTTCGTTGAAAAACTGTTTTTT.

The J gene is TRBJ2-1, the V gene TRBV9, with 10 bases lining up with TRBD2. CDR1 is SGDLS, CDR2 YYNGEE, per germline. The junction had 6 bases not matched to a gene; V was cut back by 3 bases and J by 6 bases. The CDR3 is 15 residues long. The CDR3 region is CASSGLAGVFNEQFF. The CDR3 bases are TGTGCCAGCAGCGGCCTAGCGGGAGTGTTCAATGAGCAGTTCTTC. Supplemented by reference TRBV9 and TRBJ2-1, the full variable domain reads DSGVTQTPKHLITATGQRVTLRCSPRSGDLSVYWYQQSLDQGLQFLIQYYNGEERAKGNILERFSAQQFPDLHSELNLSSLELGDSALYFCASSGLAGVFNEQFFGPGTRLTVL.

The genes are TRBV7-2 and TRBJ1-2, with D tentatively TRBD1 (5 bases). CDR3 length equals 14 residues. Deletions cut 1 base from V and 6 bases from J, with 12 bases between. CDR1 is SGHTA and CDR2 is FQGNSA in the germline V gene. CDR3: CASSLVWRGDGYTF. The DNA of the CDR3 is TGTGCCAGCAGCTTAGTTTGGAGGGGTGATGGCTACACCTTC.

The chain is built from TRBV5-1 and TRBJ2-5; D unresolved. The germline CDR1 and CDR2 sequences are SGHRS and YFSETQ. This CDR3 is built from 15 residues. V lost 0 bases and J lost 2, with 11 bases in between. CDR3 nucleotide sequence: TGCGCCAGCAGCTTGGGGGCTGAGGCTCAAGAGACCCAGTACTTC. This encodes CASSLGAEAQETQYF. The complete variable domain, with remaining parts taken from reference TRBV5-1 and TRBJ2-5, reads KAGVTQTPRYLIKTRGQQVTLSCSPISGHRSVSWYQQTPGQGLQFLFEYFSETQRNKGNFPGRFSGRQFSNSRSEMNVSTLELGDSALYLCASSLGAEAQETQYFGPGTRLLVL.

The chain couples TRBV27 to TRBJ2-1, with 8 positions matching TRBD2. The CDR3 is 15 amino acids. V was clipped by 4 bases and J by 8 bases; unmatched bases: 10. Germline-derived CDR1 and CDR2 are MNHEY and SMNVEV (reference sequence). The CDR3 nucleotides read TGTGCCAGCAGTTCCCCAAGCGGGAGTAACCATGAGCAGTTCTTC. The encoded protein is CASSSPSGSNHEQFF.

The V gene is TRBV18, the J gene TRBJ2-7, with unresolved D. Trimming shortened V by 4 bases and J by 7 bases, and 11 bases separated the two germline ends. The CDR3 totals 12 residues. In germline, CDR1 is KGHSH, CDR2 LQKENI. The CDR3 DNA sequence: TGTGCCAGCTCACTTGACCCCCGGGAGCAGTACTTC. It translates to CASSLDPREQYF.

The chain uses TRBV28 and TRBJ2-7; 8 nucleotides line up with TRBD1. With 2 bases clipped from V and 8 bases from J, the junction kept 2 bases outside the gene matches. The CDR3 spans 12 residues. CDR1 and CDR2 from the germline V gene are MDHEN and SYDVKM. The CDR3 nucleotides are TGTGCCAGCAGTTTACACAGGGGGAAGCAGTACTTC. Translating it yields CASSLHRGKQYF. The entire variable domain, with the rest obtained from reference TRBV28 and TRBJ2-7, is as follows: DVKVTQSSRYLVKRTGEKVFLECVQDMDHENMFWYRQDPGLGLRLIYFSYDVKMKEKGDIPEGYSVSREKKERFSLILESASTNQTSMYLCASSLHRGKQYFGPGTRLTVT.

The chain employs TRBV5-4 and TRBJ2-5; 9 bases align to TRBD1. Trimming at V came to 0 bases and at J to 4 bases, leaving 7 bases not matched to a gene. The CDR3 is 16 residues long. CDR1 is SGHNT, CDR2 YYREEE, per germline (reference sequence). The CDR3 region has the DNA TGTGCCAGCAGCTTGGGGGGACAGGGATGGGCAGAGACCCAGTACTTC. This codes for CASSLGGQGWAETQYF.

The chain carries TRBV19 and TRBJ2-3, with 8 bases that match TRBD1. The CDR3 has 17 amino acids. V lost 10 bases to trimming and J lost 4 bases; unmatched junction nucleotides: 19. Germline CDR1 is LNHDA and CDR2 is SQIVND (reference sequence). The CDR3: CATIKRDRRRGADTQYF. As DNA, the CDR3 is TGTGCCACCATTAAAAGGGACAGGCGGAGAGGGGCAGATACGCAGTATTTT. The whole variable domain, remainder taken from reference TRBV19 and TRBJ2-3, is DGGITQSPKYLFRKEGQNVTLSCEQNLNHDAMYWYRQDPGQGLRLIYYSQIVNDFQKGDIAEGYSVSREKKESFPLTVTSAQKNPTAFYLCATIKRDRRRGADTQYFGPGTRLTVL.

A note on this clone: Other DNA sequences within the sample encode an identical CDR3. The V call is TRBV18, the J call TRBJ1-1; weak D call: TRBD1 (5 bases). The ends were cut back, 1 base at V and 3 bases at J, with 12 bases in the middle. CDR1 KGHSH and CDR2 LQKENI come from the germline V gene. CDR3 size: 15 residues. The CDR3 region has the DNA TGTGCCAGCTCACCACGAACCGGGGGGGACACTGAAGCTTTCTTT. Translating gives CASSPRTGGDTEAFF.

The chain joins TRBV28 to TRBJ2-7, with TRBD2 as a possible D gene (6 bases). The CDR3 length is 16 residues. V lost 2 bases, J lost 6 bases, and 20 bases lay in between. CDR1 MDHEN and CDR2 SYDVKM come from the germline V gene. The CDR3 reads CASSLTSAGLPPEQYF. The CDR3, as DNA: TGTGCCAGCAGTTTAACTTCCGCGGGACTCCCTCCCGAGCAGTACTTC.

The V call is TRBV28, the J call TRBJ1-1; 9 bases are shared with TRBD1. The germline V gene has CDR1 MDHEN and CDR2 SYDVKM. With 5 bases clipped from V and 1 base from J, the junction kept 8 bases outside the gene matches. This CDR3 comprises 16 residues. The CDR3 nucleotides are TGTGCCAGCAGTGCCGGGGGACAGGGAAGGAACACTGAAGCTTTCTTT. Protein sequence: CASSAGGQGRNTEAFF.

A word on this clone: This sample includes further DNA sequences coding for the same CDR3. The chain combines TRBV7-9 with TRBJ2-5; D is unresolved. Between the trimmed V and J ends, which lost 5 bases and 2 bases, there was a span of 3 bases. This CDR3 has 11 amino acids. Germline V lookup: CDR1 SEHNR, CDR2 FQNEAQ (reference sequence). The chain's CDR3 is CASSAQETQYF. CDR3 coding DNA: TGTGCCAGCAGCGCTCAAGAGACCCAGTACTTC.

This clone was picked up a small number of times. The CDR3 nucleotides are TGCGCCAGCAGCCAAGAAGGGGGGGATGGCTACACCTTC. Residues: CASSQEGGDGYTF. V usage is TRBV4-3 and J usage is TRBJ1-2; D may be TRBD1 (6 bases). The germline V gene has CDR1 LGHNA and CDR2 YSLEER. With 0 bases removed from V and 6 bases from J, the gap between germline ends came to 8 bases. CDR3 length: 13 amino acids.

This chain uses TRBV7-9 with TRBJ2-2, with D perhaps TRBD1 (6 bases). CDR3 size: 14 residues. Trimming took off 6 bases at V and 6 bases at J, with 14 bases between the two ends. Germline assignment: CDR1 SEHNR and CDR2 FQNEAQ (reference sequence). The CDR3 region has the DNA TGTGCCAGCAGGGTACAGGGTGTCGCCGGGGAGCTGTTTTTT. Protein sequence: CASRVQGVAGELFF.

This chain links TRBV5-5 with TRBJ2-7; D might be TRBD1 or TRBD2, each matching 5 bases. The V gene lost 5 bases and the J gene lost 0 bases, with 15 bases spanning the gap. In germline, CDR1 is SGHKS, CDR2 YYEKEE (reference sequence). This CDR3 has 15 amino acids. The CDR3 region has the DNA TGTGCCAGCAGGGGGGACCGATTGAGCTCCTACGAGCAGTACTTC. Encoded protein: CASRGDRLSSYEQYF.

In regard to this clone: This sample includes further DNA sequences coding for the same CDR3. V usage is TRBV2 and J usage is TRBJ2-3; D is unclear. This CDR3 is built from 14 residues. CDR1 and CDR2 from the germline V gene are SNHLY and FYNNEI. V was cut by 3 bases and J by 0 bases, with 7 bases left in between. The CDR3 DNA reads TGTGCCAGCAGTGACAGAACTAGCACAGATACGCAGTATTTT. It yields the protein CASSDRTSTDTQYF.

The V and J genes are TRBV27 and TRBJ2-1; 7 bases map to TRBD2. The CDR3 contains 19 residues. Germline V gene data show CDR1 as MNHEY and CDR2 as SMNVEV (reference sequence). Trimming took 2 bases from V and 0 from J; bases not matched to a gene: 13. The CDR3 DNA is TGTGCCAGCAGTTTAGTGTTTATCCGGCGGGAGACCTCCTACAATGAGCAGTTCTTC. Protein: CASSLVFIRRETSYNEQFF.

This clone appeared a few times. The chain is built from TRBV30 and TRBJ1-2; no clear D. V lost 4 bases and J 2 bases, leaving 8 bases between the germline ends. CDR1 and CDR2 from the germline V gene are GTSNPN and SVGIG (reference sequence). The CDR3 consists of 12 residues. The CDR3 DNA reads TGTGCCTGGAATCCCGTGAACTATGGCTACACCTTC. Translation gives CAWNPVNYGYTF.

The chain joins TRBV4-1 to TRBJ1-2, with no clear D. This CDR3 has 18 residues. Germline values: CDR1 MGHRA, CDR2 YSYEKL. The ends were cut back, 2 bases at V and 1 base at J, with 20 bases in the middle. The CDR3 DNA reads TGCGCCAGCAGCCAACTCTATTTCATCAAGGGAAGTAACTATGGCTACACCTTC. Translating gives CASSQLYFIKGSNYGYTF.

The J gene is TRBJ2-7, the V gene TRBV4-2; D is ambiguous. V was clipped by 0 bases and J by 4 bases, with 4 bases between them. CDR1 is LGHNA, CDR2 YNFKEQ, per germline. The CDR3 has 12 amino acids. The CDR3 region is CASSQDIYEQYF. In DNA form, the CDR3 reads TGTGCCAGCAGCCAAGATATTTACGAGCAGTACTTC.

The V and J genes are TRBV10-3 and TRBJ1-5; no firm D call. The CDR3 extends over 15 amino acids. CDR1 and CDR2 from the germline V gene are ENHRY and SYGVKD. Trimming cost V 10 bases and J 0 bases, with 16 bases left between them. The CDR3 DNA sequence: TGTGCCACTGGGGAAGCAGCTAATAGCAATCAGCCCCAGCATTTT. This sequence encodes CATGEAANSNQPQHF.

Note on this clone: The identical CDR3 is also encoded by other nucleotide sequences in the sample. The V and J genes are TRBV5-1 and TRBJ1-5; D is undetermined. The CDR3 totals 13 residues. Trimming removed 0 bases at V and 5 bases at J, with 6 bases between. Germline assignment: CDR1 SGHRS and CDR2 YFSETQ. The CDR3 DNA follows: TGCGCCAGCAGCTTGGGAACGGATCAGCCCCAGCATTTT. Amino acids: CASSLGTDQPQHF.

This chain connects TRBV25-1 to TRBJ1-2; D not resolved. Germline V gene lookup returns CDR1 MGHDK and CDR2 SYGVNS. The ends were cut back, 4 bases at V and 2 bases at J, with 17 bases in the middle. The CDR3 is 16 amino acids. CDR3 sequence reads: CASSGSEFKNNYGYTF. Here the CDR3 DNA reads TGTGCCAGCAGTGGCTCAGAGTTTAAAAACAACTATGGCTACACCTTC.

The chain employs TRBV5-6 and TRBJ2-3; D unclear. This CDR3 comprises 14 residues. Germline V gene sequence: CDR1 SGHDT, CDR2 YYEEEE. Trimming shortened V by 0 bases and J by 1 base, and 6 bases separated the two germline ends. Here the CDR3 reads CASSLEAGTDTQYF. The CDR3 DNA sequence: TGTGCCAGCAGCTTGGAGGCAGGCACAGATACGCAGTATTTT.

This clone showed up just a few times. V gene TRBV9 combines with J gene TRBJ2-1, with TRBD1 as a possible D gene (5 bases). Germline CDR1 and CDR2: SGDLS and YYNGEE. Trimming stripped 4 bases from V and 7 bases from J, with 15 bases between. This CDR3 has 14 residues. CDR3 coding DNA: TGTGCCAGCAGCCTCGACAGAACGGGTAATGAGCAGTTCTTC. Protein sequence: CASSLDRTGNEQFF.

The rearrangement links TRBV7-3 to TRBJ2-3; 9 bases are shared with TRBD1. After removal of 5 bases from V and 2 bases from J, the junction contained 5 bases not matched to a gene. The CDR3 runs 15 residues. The V gene's germline CDR1 is SGHTA and CDR2 FQGTGA. CDR3: CASSTGQGFTDTQYF. CDR3 sequence (DNA): TGTGCCAGCAGCACCGGACAGGGGTTCACAGATACGCAGTATTTT.

The J gene is TRBJ1-5, the V gene TRBV29-1; no firm D call. The length of the CDR3 is 13 residues. V was clipped by 5 bases and J by 2 bases, with 10 bases between them. The germline gives CDR1 SQVTM, CDR2 ANQGSEA. CDR3 coding DNA: TGCAGCGTTAGTCTTGGGGGCAATCAGCCCCAGCATTTT. This codes for CSVSLGGNQPQHF. The full variable domain, its missing parts supplied by reference TRBV29-1 and TRBJ1-5, is SAVISQKPSRDICQRGTSLTIQCQVDSQVTMMFWYRQQPGQSLTLIATANQGSEATYESGFVIDKFPISRPNLTFSTLTVSNMSPEDSSIYLCSVSLGGNQPQHFGDGTRLSIL.

The J gene is TRBJ2-5, the V gene TRBV10-2; no reliable D call. CDR1 and CDR2 from the germline V gene are WSHSY and SAAADI. This CDR3 is 12 amino acids long. V was pared by 4 bases and J by 0 bases, with 3 bases between. The CDR3 DNA follows: TGCGCCAGCAGTGTGAACCAAGAGACCCAGTACTTC. Protein: CASSVNQETQYF.